This TCR beta chain comes out of a study of T-cell reconstitution after alpha-beta-depleted transplantation in children. Study findings and constraints: T-cell counts and diversity were attributed mostly to newly produced T cells one year after transplant. Several hundred expanded graft clones reportedly gave rise to the alpha-beta T cells present about two months after transplant. Diversity of TCRbeta at day 60 was high in some patients, arising from surviving recipient T cells and thymic progenitors.

The V gene's germline CDR1 is MNHEY and CDR2 SMNVEV (reference sequence). CDR3 length equals 14 residues. V trimming: 11 bases; J trimming: 8 bases; junction bases outside the gene matches: 13. A library of TCRbeta sequences, prepared with unique molecular identifiers, was generated. From the PCR reads, TCRdb called clonotypes with MiXCR, one entry per CDR3 protein. This sample carries about a million distinct CDR3 sequences, about 29% of them seen once, and the ten largest clones take approximately 30%. This clonotype has more than one count but fewer than ten. Its antigen is still unknown. The material sequenced was PBMCs, mostly from graft donor cells, taken 360 days after TCRalphabeta/CD19-depleted stem cell transplant. The V and J genes are TRBV27 and TRBJ2-1; 9 nucleotides align to TRBD2. The sequence was collected from a boy under two years old who had a stem cell transplant for SCID, so the T cells may come from the graft donor. CDR3 region: CAVKTGLAAHEQFF. The CDR3 region has the DNA TGTGCCGTCAAAACGGGACTAGCCGCTCATGAGCAGTTCTTC.